These 8 T cell receptor beta chains came from one sample sequenced in a study of early T cells in non-severe SARS-CoV-2 infection. MiXCR, applied by TCRdb to the 5' RACE reads, yields one record per CDR3 protein. The sample has some 48,000 distinct CDR3 sequences; 6.2% are singletons. This material consisted of whole blood, taken at baseline. Source of these receptors: an adult who was a healthcare worker with PCR-confirmed SARS-CoV-2 infection or an uninfected control (not recorded which).

This clonotype is medium-sized by share. The chain couples TRBV6-5 to TRBJ1-6; the D gene is possibly TRBD1 (6 bases). Germline loops: CDR1 MNHEY, CDR2 SVGAGI. V was trimmed by 6 bases and J by 9 bases, leaving 12 bases between them. There are 13 residues in the CDR3. The CDR3 DNA follows: TGTGCCAGCAGCTTGGACAGTGGTTCACCCCTCCACTTT. Encoded protein: CASSLDSGSPLHF.

This chain uses TRBV11-2 with TRBJ1-1, with D maybe TRBD1 (5 bases). The CDR3 runs 18 residues. The ends were cut back, 5 bases at V and 2 bases at J, with 24 bases in the middle. The germline gives CDR1 SGHAT, CDR2 FQNNGV. CDR3 protein: CASSPGAAWGTFNTEAFF. Here the CDR3 DNA reads TGTGCCAGCAGCCCCGGGGCAGCGTGGGGGACCTTCAACACTGAAGCTTTCTTT.

This clonotype came up many times. The chain uses TRBV7-8 and TRBJ2-1; D is unclear. Germline V gene data show CDR1 as SGHVS and CDR2 as FQNEAQ. This CDR3 has 15 amino acids. Between the trimmed V and J ends, which lost 5 bases and 0 bases, there was a span of 11 bases. The CDR3 DNA is TGTGCCAGCAGCCCAGAGGTTCCCTCCTACAATGAGCAGTTCTTC. It is translated as CASSPEVPSYNEQFF.

This clonotype showed up just a few times. This chain joins TRBV24-1 and TRBJ2-1, with D possibly being TRBD2 (6 bases). The V and J ends lost 8 bases and 4 bases respectively, with 11 bases between them. Germline V CDR1 and CDR2: KGHDR, SFDVKD. The length of the CDR3 is 13 residues. Here the CDR3 reads CATTGGAYNEQFF. The CDR3 nucleotides read TGTGCCACCACAGGCGGGGCATACAATGAGCAGTTCTTC.

This clonotype was counted ten times or more. The rearrangement uses TRBV5-1 and TRBJ1-1; maybe TRBD1 (6 bases). V gave up 4 bases and J gave up 3 bases, with 10 bases separating them. Germline V gene data show CDR1 as SGHRS and CDR2 as YFSETQ. This CDR3 spans 13 amino acids. The CDR3, as DNA: TGCGCCAGCAGCCTTAACAGGGACACTGAAGCTTTCTTT. Protein product: CASSLNRDTEAFF.

In its sample, this clonotype was seen many times. The chain is built from TRBV11-2 and TRBJ2-1; tentative D call: TRBD2 (5 bases). The CDR3 is made up of 14 amino acids. Looked up from germline, CDR1 is SGHAT and CDR2 is FQNNGV. Trimming shortened V by 2 bases and J by 3 bases, and 8 bases separated the two germline ends. The CDR3 spells CASSLSGSYNEQFF. CDR3 bases: TGTGCCAGCAGCTTATCGGGAAGCTACAATGAGCAGTTCTTC.

The rearrangement joins TRBV28 to TRBJ1-1; perhaps TRBD1 as D (5 bases). CDR3 size: 12 residues. V lost 2 bases to trimming and J lost 8 bases, with 9 bases between them. The V gene's germline CDR1 is MDHEN and CDR2 SYDVKM. Here the CDR3 reads CASSLKGREAFF. As DNA, the CDR3 is TGTGCCAGCAGTTTAAAGGGGCGGGAAGCTTTCTTT.

The rearrangement uses TRBV12-3 or TRBV12-4 and TRBJ2-1; D might be TRBD2 (5 bases). This CDR3 is built from 14 residues. V was pared by 3 bases and J by 6 bases, with 12 bases between. The CDR3 coding sequence is TGTGCCAGCAGTTTCTTACTAGAGCGCAATGAGCAGTTCTTC. Amino acids: CASSFLLERNEQFF.